The 10 T cell receptor beta chains below come from one sample, sequenced in a study of immune heterogeneity within non-small cell lung tumors. The starting template was genomic DNA from bulk tumor, about 600 ng per sample. Several widely spaced biopsies per primary tumor were taken during surgery. Their non-small cell lung cancer was newly diagnosed and untreated, and the patients underwent curative surgery. In a multiplex PCR, 32 V and 13 J primers amplified TCR beta CDR3. MiXCR was run by TCRdb on the multiplex PCR reads, yielding one entry per CDR3 protein. Of under 35,000 distinct CDR3 sequences detected, 25% to 30% appear once; the ten largest clones hold 3% to 4.5%. Sequenced material: lung tumor tissue. The receptors derive from a man between 40 and 49 years old with non-small cell lung cancer.

The rearrangement uses TRBV12-3 or TRBV12-4 and TRBJ1-5; D unresolved. Trimming left V 6 bases short and J 4 bases short, with 16 bases between. This CDR3 has 15 residues. CDR3 DNA sequence: TGTGCCAGCAGGGAAGGTCTCGGGAGTAATCAGCCCCAGCATTTT. Translating it yields CASREGLGSNQPQHF.

This clonotype occurred a few times. The genes are TRBV19 and TRBJ1-1; no clear D gene. Trimming cost V 7 bases and J 6 bases, with 24 bases left between them. CDR1 and CDR2 (germline): LNHDA, SQIVND (reference sequence). This CDR3 is 16 amino acids long. The CDR3 protein is CASKNLVGSNGAEAFF. As DNA, the CDR3 is TGTGCCAGTAAAAACCTCGTGGGGTCAAACGGCGCTGAAGCTTTCTTT.

This clonotype was counted between two and nine times. The J gene is TRBJ1-1, the V gene TRBV11-2; D possibly corresponds to TRBD1 (6 bases). The CDR3 runs 15 residues. CDR1 is SGHAT and CDR2 is FQNNGV in the germline V gene. The ends were cut back, 5 bases at V and 0 bases at J, with 13 bases in the middle. The CDR3 bases are TGTGCCAGCAGCCTACGACAGGCCATGAACACTGAAGCTTTCTTT. Translation: CASSLRQAMNTEAFF.

To note about this clonotype: This clone may be a read error of a much larger clone one base away. The J gene is TRBJ1-5, the V gene TRBV24-1; 7 bases are shared with TRBD1. Germline CDR1 reads KGHDR; CDR2 reads SFDVKD. The CDR3 runs 15 residues. V was clipped by 9 bases and J by 1 base; unmatched bases: 8. CDR3 bases: TGTGCCACCGGTAGGGACAGTGGAAGCAATCAGCCCCAGCATTTT. Translated, it gives CATGRDSGSNQPQHF.

Only a few counts were recorded for this clonotype. This chain uses TRBV7-2 with TRBJ2-7; 10 positions match TRBD1. This CDR3 region has 15 residues. CDR1 and CDR2 from the germline V gene are SGHTA and FQGNSA. The junction had 12 bases not matched to a gene; V was cut back by 5 bases and J by 8 bases. CDR3 residues: CASSMGGDRGSKQYF. The DNA for the CDR3 is TGTGCCAGCAGCATGGGGGGGGACAGGGGTTCCAAGCAGTACTTC.

This chain links TRBV5-6 with TRBJ1-6; unclear D gene. Between the trimmed V and J ends, which lost 1 base and 14 bases, there was a span of 10 bases. CDR1 and CDR2 (germline): SGHDT, YYEEEE. The CDR3 is 12 amino acids. CDR3 amino acids: CASSLPSGTLHF. The CDR3 DNA reads as TGTGCCAGCAGCTTGCCCTCGGGGACCCTCCACTTT. Combining the CDR3 with reference TRBV5-6 and TRBJ1-6 gives the whole variable domain DAGVTQSPTHLIKTRGQQVTLRCSPKSGHDTVSWYQQALGQGPQFIFQYYEEEERQRGNFPDRFSGHQFPNYSSELNVNALLLGDSALYLCASSLPSGTLHFGNGTRLTVT.

This chain uses TRBV5-5 with TRBJ2-7; perhaps TRBD2 as D (5 bases). V was shortened by 5 bases and J by 2 bases, with 14 bases between the two germline ends. CDR1 and CDR2 (germline): SGHKS, YYEKEE (reference sequence). The CDR3 loop spans 14 amino acids. For the CDR3, the DNA is TGTGCCAGCAGTCTCGGACGGACTGCCTACGAGCAGTACTTC. Amino acid sequence: CASSLGRTAYEQYF.

This clonotype was seen a handful of times. V gene TRBV24-1 combines with J gene TRBJ2-3, with 7 bases aligning to TRBD2. This CDR3 is 15 amino acids long. The trim removed 5 bases at V and 6 bases at J, leaving 10 bases unmatched. Germline V lookup: CDR1 KGHDR, CDR2 SFDVKD. This chain's CDR3 is CATSASGAPGDTQYF. The CDR3 DNA reads as TGTGCCACCAGTGCCAGCGGGGCCCCGGGGGATACGCAGTATTTT.

Ten or more counts support this clonotype. The V gene is TRBV5-1, the J gene TRBJ1-3; 7 nucleotides align to TRBD1. The CDR3 is 14 amino acids. The J segment lost 6 bases and the V segment lost 4 bases, leaving 7 bases of the junction unmatched. Germline V gene data show CDR1 as SGHRS and CDR2 as YFSETQ. As DNA, the CDR3 is TGCGCCAGCAGCCCGTCCGGGACAGAAAACACCATATATTTT. Translation: CASSPSGTENTIYF.

As to this clonotype: A read error is possible here, since a much larger clone lies one base away. V usage is TRBV20-1 and J usage is TRBJ1-2, with TRBD1 identical over 7 bases. Looked up from germline, CDR1 is DFQATT and CDR2 is SNEGSKA (reference sequence). V shed 2 bases, J shed 7 bases, and the junction held 10 bases outside the gene matches. The CDR3 sequence is 14 residues long. The CDR3 region is CSARQQAGGLGYTF. CDR3 nucleotide sequence: TGCAGTGCTAGACAACAGGCAGGGGGACTTGGCTACACCTTC.